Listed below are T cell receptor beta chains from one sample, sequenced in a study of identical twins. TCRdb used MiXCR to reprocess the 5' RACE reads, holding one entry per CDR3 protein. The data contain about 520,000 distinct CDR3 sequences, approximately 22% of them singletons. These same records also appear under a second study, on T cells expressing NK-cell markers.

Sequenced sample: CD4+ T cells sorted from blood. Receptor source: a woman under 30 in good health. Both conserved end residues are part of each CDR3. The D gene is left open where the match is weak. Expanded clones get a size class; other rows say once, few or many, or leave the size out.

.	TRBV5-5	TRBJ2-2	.	CASSLFVGGYNTGELFF	TGTGCCAGCAGCTTGTTTGTCGGGGGTTATAACACCGGGGAGCTGTTTTTT
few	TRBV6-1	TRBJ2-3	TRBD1	CASSGGRGTDTQYF	TGTGCCTCCTCAGGGGGCAGAGGCACAGATACGCAGTATTTT
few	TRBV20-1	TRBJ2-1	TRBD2	CSAGVTSGRAYNEQFF	TGCAGTGCCGGGGTTACAAGCGGGAGGGCTTACAATGAGCAGTTCTTC
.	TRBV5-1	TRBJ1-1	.	CASSLTRPNTEAFF	TGCGCCAGCAGCTTGACAAGACCGAACACTGAAGCTTTCTTT
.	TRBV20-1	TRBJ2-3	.	CSARKEGDTQYF	TGCAGTGCTAGGAAGGAGGGGGATACGCAGTATTTT
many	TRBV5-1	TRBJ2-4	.	CASFEGPGQNIQYF	TGCGCCAGCTTCGAGGGCCCGGGCCAAAACATTCAGTACTTC
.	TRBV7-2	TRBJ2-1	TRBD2	CASSLTSGRGSYNEQFF	TGTGCCAGCAGCTTGACTAGCGGGAGGGGCTCCTACAATGAGCAGTTCTTC
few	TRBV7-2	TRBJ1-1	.	CASSFYPNTEAFF	TGTGCCAGCAGCTTTTATCCGAACACTGAAGCTTTCTTT
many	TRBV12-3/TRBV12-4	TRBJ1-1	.	CASGYRASGNTEAFF	TGTGCCAGCGGATACAGGGCGTCAGGGAACACTGAAGCTTTCTTT
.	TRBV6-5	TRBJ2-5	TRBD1	CASSYSGQPAETQYF	TGTGCCAGCAGTTACTCGGGACAGCCCGCTGAGACCCAGTACTTC
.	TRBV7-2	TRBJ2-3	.	CASSSENADTQYF	TGTGCCAGCAGCTCGGAGAATGCAGATACGCAGTATTTT
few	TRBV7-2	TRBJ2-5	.	CASSFLNGKTQYF	TGTGCCAGCAGCTTCCTCAACGGGAAGACCCAGTACTTC
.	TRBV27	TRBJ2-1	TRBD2	CASSPERGGFSYNEQFF	TGTGCCAGCAGTCCTGAGCGGGGGGGCTTCTCCTACAATGAGCAGTTCTTC
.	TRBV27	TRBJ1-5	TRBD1	CASSSTGAQPQHF	TGTGCCAGCAGTTCGACAGGGGCCCAGCCCCAGCATTTT
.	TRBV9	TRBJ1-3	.	CASSSPTPGNTIYF	TGTGCCAGCAGCTCACCGACCCCCGGTAACACCATATATTTT
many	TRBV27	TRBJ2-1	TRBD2	CASSWLAGVGNEQFF	TGTGCCAGCAGTTGGTTAGCGGGAGTCGGAAATGAGCAGTTCTTC
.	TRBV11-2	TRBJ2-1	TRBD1	CASSLADRGNEQFF	TGTGCCAGCAGCTTAGCCGACAGGGGCAATGAGCAGTTCTTC
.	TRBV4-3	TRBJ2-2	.	CASSQSPLISNTGELFF	TGCGCCAGCAGCCAATCCCCGTTAATATCGAACACCGGGGAGCTGTTTTTT
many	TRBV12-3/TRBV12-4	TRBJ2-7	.	CASSRGGYEQYF	TGTGCCAGCTCCCGGGGAGGATACGAGCAGTACTTC
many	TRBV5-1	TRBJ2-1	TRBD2	CASSLSVTSGVGEQFF	TGCGCCAGCAGCCTCTCCGTGACTAGCGGGGTCGGTGAGCAGTTCTTC
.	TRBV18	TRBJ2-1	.	CASSPQGTEQFF	TGTGCCAGCTCACCGCAGGGTACTGAGCAGTTCTTC
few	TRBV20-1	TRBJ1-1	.	CSPTARFTEAFF	TGCAGTCCCACAGCACGGTTCACTGAAGCTTTCTTT
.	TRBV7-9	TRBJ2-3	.	CASSSYDTQYF	TGTGCCAGCAGCTCGTATGATACGCAGTATTTT
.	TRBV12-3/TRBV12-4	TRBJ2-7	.	CASGGGQNNYEQYF	TGTGCCAGCGGCGGGGGACAGAACAACTACGAGCAGTACTTC
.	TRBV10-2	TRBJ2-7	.	CASSSQPNYEQYF	TGCGCCAGCAGCTCGCAGCCAAACTACGAGCAGTACTTC
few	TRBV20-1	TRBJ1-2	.	CSARNLGARTDRMGYTF	TGCAGTGCTAGAAATTTAGGAGCAAGGACAGACAGGATGGGCTACACCTTC
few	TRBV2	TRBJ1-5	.	CASSEEADKNQPQHF	TGTGCCAGCAGTGAAGAGGCGGATAAAAATCAGCCCCAGCATTTT
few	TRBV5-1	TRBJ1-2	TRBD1	CASSLLRGSSAGYTF	TGCGCCAGCAGCTTGCTCAGGGGGTCTAGTGCTGGCTACACCTTC
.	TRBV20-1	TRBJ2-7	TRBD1	CSAFPGTGEQYF	TGCAGTGCGTTCCCCGGGACAGGCGAGCAGTACTTC
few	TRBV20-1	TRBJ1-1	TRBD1	CSAMDRMNTEAFF	TGCAGTGCTATGGACAGGATGAACACTGAAGCTTTCTTT
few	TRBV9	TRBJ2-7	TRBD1	CASSTGQGPYEQYF	TGTGCCAGCAGCACTGGACAGGGACCCTACGAGCAGTACTTC
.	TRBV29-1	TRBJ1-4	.	CSGGGGATNEKLFF	TGCAGCGGCGGAGGAGGGGCAACTAATGAAAAACTGTTTTTT
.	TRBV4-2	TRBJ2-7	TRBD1	CASSATGAATPYAWYEQYF	TGTGCCAGCAGCGCAACAGGGGCCGCAACCCCCTATGCCTGGTACGAGCAGTACTTC
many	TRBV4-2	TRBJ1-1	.	CASSQDTGIGTEAFF	TGTGCCAGCAGCCAAGATACGGGAATCGGCACTGAAGCTTTCTTT
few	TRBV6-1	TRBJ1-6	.	CASSQAGVEGSPLHF	TGTGCCAGCAGCCAGGCCGGGGTGGAGGGTTCACCCCTCCACTTT
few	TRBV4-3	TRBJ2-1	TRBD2	CASSQPFPLGGGNEQFF	TGCGCCAGCAGCCAACCCTTCCCTTTGGGGGGGGGCAATGAGCAGTTCTTC
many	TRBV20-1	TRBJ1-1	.	CSAPSTEGGEAFF	TGCAGTGCTCCATCAACGGAGGGGGGGGAAGCTTTCTTT
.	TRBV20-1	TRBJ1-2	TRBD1	CSANTGAGGGYTF	TGCAGTGCTAACACAGGGGCAGGGGGTGGCTACACCTTC
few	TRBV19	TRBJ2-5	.	CASSMGRQQETQYF	TGTGCCAGTAGTATGGGGAGACAGCAAGAGACCCAGTACTTC
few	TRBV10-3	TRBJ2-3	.	CAIRTGTSRGGTQYF	TGTGCCATCAGGACCGGGACCTCCCGGGGCGGTACGCAGTATTTT
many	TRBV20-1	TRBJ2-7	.	CSASTDRYEQYF	TGCAGTGCTTCAACCGACAGATACGAGCAGTACTTC
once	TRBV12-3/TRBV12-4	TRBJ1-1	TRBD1	CASRRQGIWTEAFF	TGTGCCAGCAGGCGACAGGGAATCTGGACTGAAGCTTTCTTT
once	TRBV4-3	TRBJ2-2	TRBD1	CASSHDRGRMRTGELFF	TGCGCCAGCAGCCATGACAGGGGGCGCATGAGGACCGGGGAGCTGTTTTTT
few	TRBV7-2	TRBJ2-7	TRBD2	CASSYQGGTSLQEQYF	TGTGCCAGCAGCTACCAGGGTGGGACTAGTTTGCAAGAGCAGTACTTC
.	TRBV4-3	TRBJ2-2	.	CASSQADRVGELFF	TGCGCCAGCAGCCAAGCGGATCGAGTCGGGGAGCTGTTTTTT
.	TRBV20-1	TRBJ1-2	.	CSASVGIGDYGYTF	TGCAGTGCTAGTGTAGGGATAGGCGACTATGGCTACACCTTC
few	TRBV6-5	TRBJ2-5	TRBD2	CASSYSAGGRRRETQYF	TGTGCCAGCAGTTACTCAGCGGGGGGACGTAGGAGAGAGACCCAGTACTTC
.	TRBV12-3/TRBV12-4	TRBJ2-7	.	CASIKHGAFNEQYF	TGTGCCAGCATTAAACACGGGGCGTTCAACGAGCAGTACTTC
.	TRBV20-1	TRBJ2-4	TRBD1	CSAHPTGTGWAF	TGCAGTGCTCATCCGACCGGGACAGGGTGGGCCTTC
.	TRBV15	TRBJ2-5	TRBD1	CATSLGTDQETQYF	TGTGCCACCAGCTTAGGGACAGACCAAGAGACCCAGTACTTC
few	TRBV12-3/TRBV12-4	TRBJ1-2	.	CASSLRRDYGYTF	TGTGCCAGCAGTTTGAGGCGGGACTATGGCTACACCTTC
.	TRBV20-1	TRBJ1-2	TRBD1	CSAREEWVRQGVNYGYTF	TGCAGTGCTAGAGAGGAATGGGTTCGACAGGGCGTTAACTATGGCTACACCTTC
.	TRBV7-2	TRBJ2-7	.	CASSLRDSPYEQYF	TGTGCCAGCAGCCTCAGGGACTCTCCCTACGAGCAGTACTTC
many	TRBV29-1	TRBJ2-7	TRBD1	CSVEFPGQGKRYEQYF	TGCAGCGTTGAATTTCCCGGACAGGGGAAACGGTACGAGCAGTACTTC
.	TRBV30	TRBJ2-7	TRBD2	CAWNSGSYEQYF	TGTGCCTGGAATAGCGGGTCATACGAGCAGTACTTC
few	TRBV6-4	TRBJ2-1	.	CASPRGGSYNEQFF	TGTGCCAGCCCCAGAGGGGGCTCCTACAATGAGCAGTTCTTC